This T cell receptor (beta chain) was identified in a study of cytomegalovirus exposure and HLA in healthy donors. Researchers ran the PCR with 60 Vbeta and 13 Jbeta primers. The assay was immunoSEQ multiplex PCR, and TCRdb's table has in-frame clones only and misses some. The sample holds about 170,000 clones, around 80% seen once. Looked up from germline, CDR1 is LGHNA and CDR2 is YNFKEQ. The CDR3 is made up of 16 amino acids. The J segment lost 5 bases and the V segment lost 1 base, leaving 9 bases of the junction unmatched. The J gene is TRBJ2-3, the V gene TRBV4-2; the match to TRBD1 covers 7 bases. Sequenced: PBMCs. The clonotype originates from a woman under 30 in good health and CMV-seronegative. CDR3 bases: TGTGCCAGCAGCCAAGGGCCGAGGGGGCTTGGAGATACGCAGTATTTT. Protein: CASSQGPRGLGDTQYF.